The next 27 T cell receptor beta chains were all read from a single sample in a study of technical replicates of blood from a few donors. Here immunoSEQ multiplex PCR was the method, and the copy in TCRdb shows in-frame clones only, minus some. The table lists under 90,000 clones, 98% of them singletons. The sample consisted of T cells isolated from PBMCs. The receptors were sampled from a human donor in good health.

The rearrangement uses TRBV4-1 and TRBJ2-1; D not resolved. V lost 2 bases and J lost 8, with 4 bases in between. The CDR3 loop spans 11 amino acids. Germline CDR1 reads MGHRA; CDR2 reads YSYEKL. CDR3 bases: TGCGCCAGCAGCCAATCTGATGAGCAGTTCTTC. Translated: CASSQSDEQFF.

The genes are TRBV7-2 and TRBJ2-7; D unresolved. CDR1 and CDR2 (germline): SGHTA, FQGNSA. The CDR3 has 14 residues. V was cut by 0 bases and J by 3 bases, with 9 bases left in between. This chain's CDR3 is CASSLALRYYEQYF. The CDR3 nucleotides are TGTGCCAGCAGCTTAGCGCTAAGATACTACGAGCAGTACTTC.

This chain connects TRBV5-5 to TRBJ1-5, with 9 bases identical to TRBD1. Germline values: CDR1 SGHKS, CDR2 YYEKEE (reference sequence). With V trimmed by 4 bases and J by 2 bases, 1 base remained unmatched. The CDR3 is 14 residues long. This CDR3 is CASSGQGRNQPQHF. Written as DNA, the CDR3 is TGTGCCAGCAGCGGACAGGGGCGCAATCAGCCCCAGCATTTT.

The genes are TRBV28 and TRBJ1-2; TRBD1 matches at 7 bases. Germline V gives CDR1 MDHEN, CDR2 SYDVKM. This CDR3 region has 13 residues. V lost 4 bases to trimming and J lost 3 bases; unmatched junction nucleotides: 2. This CDR3 is CASSYRGDYGYTF. For the CDR3, the DNA is TGTGCCAGCAGTTACAGGGGCGACTATGGCTACACCTTC.

This CDR3 is CASSPGTSGDWDEQFF. CDR3 DNA: TGTGCCAGCAGCCCAGGGACTAGCGGGGACTGGGATGAGCAGTTCTTC. The genes are TRBV7-9 and TRBJ2-1, with 13 bases that match TRBD2. In germline, CDR1 is SEHNR, CDR2 FQNEAQ (reference sequence). V was clipped by 5 bases and J by 8 bases; unmatched bases: 9. The CDR3 sequence is 16 residues long.

A remark on this clone: A read error may account for a junction end that differs from germline. This sequence joins TRBV10-3 and TRBJ2-5; TRBD1 matches at 8 bases. Germline V CDR1 and CDR2: ENHRY, SYGVKD. The CDR3 consists of 12 residues. The CDR3 is CAISESRTGMDF. The CDR3, as DNA: TGTGCCATCAGTGAGAGTAGGACAGGGATGGACTTC.

The chain carries TRBV19 and TRBJ2-7, with D possibly matching TRBD2 (5 bases). Germline CDR1 is LNHDA and CDR2 is SQIVND (reference sequence). This CDR3 region has 13 residues. V shed 0 bases and J shed 2 bases, with 5 bases lying between them. The DNA for the CDR3 is TGTGCCAGTAGTATAGACGGGACCTACGAGCAGTACTTC. It encodes CASSIDGTYEQYF.

The J gene is TRBJ2-7, the V gene TRBV19, with 8 bases lining up with TRBD2. Trimming at V came to 2 bases and at J to 2 bases, leaving 2 bases not matched to a gene. The CDR3 spans 14 residues. Germline V gene lookup returns CDR1 LNHDA and CDR2 SQIVND (reference sequence). The DNA for the CDR3 is TGTGCCAGTAGTATAACTAGCGGCCCCTACGAGCAGTACTTC. Translating gives CASSITSGPYEQYF.

This chain uses TRBV9 with TRBJ1-1; no reliable D call. Germline V gene lookup returns CDR1 SGDLS and CDR2 YYNGEE. Trimming stripped 0 bases from V and 0 bases from J, with 6 bases between. CDR3 size: 14 residues. The CDR3 bases are TGTGCCAGCAGCGTAGGGGAGATGAACACTGAAGCTTTCTTT. It encodes CASSVGEMNTEAFF.

Regarding this clone: A read error may produce the germline difference seen at one junction end. V is TRBV15 and J is TRBJ1-5; no definite D call. The CDR3 is made up of 14 amino acids. Germline CDR1 and CDR2: LNHNV and YYDKDF (reference sequence). DNA of the CDR3: TGTGCCACCAGCGGAGATGTAAGCAATCAGCCCCAGCATTTT. It specifies CATSGDVSNQPQHF. The full variable domain, with the rest looked up from reference TRBV15 and TRBJ1-5, is DAMVIQNPRYQVTQFGKPVTLSCSQTLNHNVMYWYQQKSSQAPKLLFHYYDKDFNNEADTPDNFQSRRPNTSFCFLDIRSPGLGDTAMYLCATSGDVSNQPQHFGDGTRLSIL.

The chain joins TRBV6-1 to TRBJ1-5; possibly TRBD1 for D (5 bases). The V end was cut by 1 base, the J end by 6 bases, with 13 bases between. This CDR3 contains 15 residues. Germline V gives CDR1 MNHNS, CDR2 SASEGT. DNA of the CDR3: TGTGCCAGCAGTGAAGTGATCCAGGGTCGTCAGCCCCAGCATTTT. Its protein is CASSEVIQGRQPQHF.

The genes are TRBV19 and TRBJ1-1; D gene uncertain. CDR1 is LNHDA and CDR2 is SQIVND in the germline V gene (reference sequence). Trimming removed 5 bases at V and 3 bases at J, with 7 bases between. This CDR3 contains 12 residues. The CDR3 region is CASSPPDTEAFF. The CDR3 nucleotides are TGTGCCAGTAGTCCCCCGGACACTGAAGCTTTCTTT.

V usage is TRBV6-5 and J usage is TRBJ2-3; D call uncertain. The CDR3 length is 13 residues. CDR1 is MNHEY, CDR2 SVGAGI, per germline. V was shortened by 6 bases and J by 5 bases, with 12 bases between the two germline ends. The chain's CDR3 is CASRRIRQDTQYF. CDR3 sequence (DNA): TGTGCCAGCAGGCGAATCCGACAAGATACGCAGTATTTT.

The CDR3 nucleotides read TGTGCCAGCAACGGGGGGGGCACAGATACGCAGTATTTT. It specifies CASNGGGTDTQYF. The rearrangement uses TRBV11-3 and TRBJ2-3; 8 nucleotides line up with TRBD2. Germline V gene lookup returns CDR1 SGHNT and CDR2 YENEEA. The CDR3 runs to 13 residues. The ends lost 7 bases at V and 1 base at J; junction bases unmatched: 1. Using reference TRBV11-3 and TRBJ2-3 for the parts outside the CDR3, the full variable domain is EAGVVQSPRYKIIEKKQPVAFWCNPISGHNTLYWYLQNLGQGPELLIRYENEEAVDDSQLPKDRFSAERLKGVDSTLKIQPAELGDSAVYLCASNGGGTDTQYFGPGTRLTVL.

The chain joins TRBV6-1 to TRBJ2-7; the match to TRBD1 covers 7 bases. Germline lookup yields CDR1 MNHNS and CDR2 SASEGT. Trimming at V came to 6 bases and at J to 2 bases, leaving 4 bases not matched to a gene. The CDR3 is 13 amino acids. The CDR3 coding sequence is TGTGCCAGCAGATCGACAGGGACCTACGAGCAGTACTTC. Encoded protein: CASRSTGTYEQYF.

The rearrangement uses TRBV7-6 and TRBJ1-1, with D perhaps matching TRBD1 (5 bases). Germline values: CDR1 SGHVS, CDR2 FNYEAQ. This CDR3 has 14 residues. Trimming left V 2 bases short and J 5 bases short, with 12 bases between. CDR3: CASSLTARGTEAFF. For the CDR3, the DNA is TGTGCCAGCAGCTTAACGGCCCGGGGGACTGAAGCTTTCTTT.

The V call is TRBV6-5, the J call TRBJ1-2; possibly TRBD1 for D (5 bases). Trimming removed 6 bases at V and 4 bases at J, with 9 bases between. From germline, CDR1 is MNHEY and CDR2 SVGAGI. The CDR3 has 12 residues. The CDR3 nucleotides read TGTGCCAGCAGGGGGCACAGCTATGGCTACACCTTC. This codes for CASRGHSYGYTF.

The CDR3 bases are TGTGCCAGCAGCCGGACATCGTCAGCTAACTATGGCTACACCTTC. Its translation: CASSRTSSANYGYTF. The chain couples TRBV6-5 to TRBJ1-2; tentatively, D is TRBD1 (5 bases). CDR1 is MNHEY, CDR2 SVGAGI, per germline. Trimming stripped 6 bases from V and 0 bases from J, with 14 bases between. The CDR3 consists of 15 residues.

The V gene is TRBV10-3, the J gene TRBJ2-7; 9 bases map to TRBD1. This CDR3 is 15 amino acids long. With V trimmed by 3 bases and J by 5 bases, 8 bases remained unmatched. The germline V gene has CDR1 ENHRY and CDR2 SYGVKD. CDR3 in amino acids: CAISDRDRESHEQYF. Written as DNA, the CDR3 is TGTGCCATCAGTGACCGGGACAGGGAATCGCACGAGCAGTACTTC.

The rearrangement links TRBV28 to TRBJ2-5; 9 positions agree with TRBD1. The CDR3 is 14 residues long. In germline, CDR1 is MDHEN, CDR2 SYDVKM. V dropped 2 bases and J dropped 4; count of bases not matched to a gene: 2. The CDR3, as DNA: TGTGCCAGCAGTTTAAACAGGGGGCGAGAGACCCAGTACTTC. Translation: CASSLNRGRETQYF. Variable domain in full (rest from reference TRBV28 and TRBJ2-5): DVKVTQSSRYLVKRTGEKVFLECVQDMDHENMFWYRQDPGLGLRLIYFSYDVKMKEKGDIPEGYSVSREKKERFSLILESASTNQTSMYLCASSLNRGRETQYFGPGTRLLVL.

J is TRBJ1-6 and V is TRBV27; TRBD1 matches at 7 bases. Germline-derived CDR1 and CDR2 are MNHEY and SMNVEV (reference sequence). The CDR3 has 15 amino acids. Trimming cost V 3 bases and J 3 bases; bases outside gene matches: 2. In DNA form, the CDR3 reads TGTGCCAGCAGTTTGACAGGGATCTATAATTCACCCCTCCACTTT. Its protein product is CASSLTGIYNSPLHF.

J is TRBJ2-5 and V is TRBV27; the match to TRBD1 covers 7 bases. This CDR3 region has 16 residues. After removal of 4 bases from V and 4 bases from J, the junction contained 12 bases not matched to a gene. Germline V gives CDR1 MNHEY, CDR2 SMNVEV (reference sequence). The chain's CDR3 is CASSSRDRDWRETQYF. Here the CDR3 DNA reads TGTGCCAGCAGTTCGCGCGACAGGGATTGGCGAGAGACCCAGTACTTC.

The chain recombines TRBV13 with TRBJ1-2, with 7 bases lining up with TRBD1. V was clipped by 5 bases and J by 2 bases; unmatched bases: 8. Germline CDR1 and CDR2: PRHDT and FYEKMQ (reference sequence). The CDR3 has 15 amino acids. The CDR3 spells CASSARQGVNYGYTF. The DNA of the CDR3 is TGTGCCAGCAGCGCGAGACAGGGTGTAAACTATGGCTACACCTTC.

The V and J genes are TRBV13 and TRBJ2-4, with TRBD1 matching 8 bases. The CDR3 consists of 18 residues. Germline V gene lookup returns CDR1 PRHDT and CDR2 FYEKMQ (reference sequence). With V trimmed by 4 bases and J by 9 bases, 20 bases remained unmatched. The CDR3 here is CASSSRRAGGGSRAIQYF. The DNA of the CDR3 is TGTGCCAGCAGCTCCCGAAGGGCAGGGGGCGGCAGTCGGGCCATTCAGTACTTC. Together with reference TRBV13 and TRBJ2-4, the CDR3 gives the full variable domain: AAGVIQSPRHLIKEKRETATLKCYPIPRHDTVYWYQQGPGQDPQFLISFYEKMQSDKGSIPDRFSAQQFSDYHSELNMSSLELGDSALYFCASSSRRAGGGSRAIQYFGAGTRLSVL.

The chain recombines TRBV5-4 with TRBJ2-1; TRBD1 agrees at 8 bases. Losses at the gene ends were 1 base for V and 8 bases for J; bases not matched to a gene: 8. CDR1 and CDR2 (germline): SGHNT, YYREEE (reference sequence). This CDR3 contains 15 residues. The CDR3 DNA follows: TGTGCCAGCAGCTTGACAGGGGGTACACAATATGAGCAGTTCTTC. Protein: CASSLTGGTQYEQFF.

CDR3 sequence reads: CASSVGGGLVFHVYNEQFF. The CDR3, as DNA: TGTGCCAGCAGTGTCGGCGGTGGCTTAGTGTTTCACGTATACAATGAGCAGTTCTTC. The rearrangement joins TRBV6-1 to TRBJ2-1; D gene unclear. V was pared by 4 bases and J by 4 bases, with 26 bases between. CDR3 length: 19 amino acids. Germline V CDR1 and CDR2: MNHNS, SASEGT.

The rearrangement uses TRBV7-8 and TRBJ2-5, with 7 positions matching TRBD1. Unmatched junction bases numbered 11, after V lost 5 bases and J lost 5 bases. The CDR3 extends over 15 amino acids. CDR1 is SGHVS, CDR2 FQNEAQ, per germline. The CDR3 is CASSVRDRREETQYF. In nucleotides, the CDR3 is TGTGCCAGCAGCGTCCGGGACAGAAGGGAGGAGACCCAGTACTTC.